The next 29 T cell receptor beta chains were all read from a single sample in a study of cytomegalovirus exposure and HLA in healthy donors. The PCR employed 60 Vbeta primers together with 13 Jbeta primers. Profiling relied on immunoSEQ multiplex PCR, and the TCRdb table lists in-frame clones only, not all of them. The sample holds about 140,000 clones, around 72% seen once. Sequencing was done on a sample of PBMCs. Receptor source: a middle-aged woman in good health and CMV-seronegative.

The chain joins TRBV4-2 to TRBJ1-2; D is possibly TRBD1 (5 bases). The CDR3 totals 16 residues. CDR1 and CDR2 (germline): LGHNA, YNFKEQ. V was clipped by 4 bases and J by 2 bases, with 17 bases between them. The chain's CDR3 is CASSPPPGEGNYGYTF. In DNA form, the CDR3 reads TGTGCCAGCAGCCCCCCGCCGGGAGAGGGGAACTATGGCTACACCTTC.

The chain links TRBV11-2 to TRBJ2-5, with a tentative D call TRBD1 (6 bases). From germline, CDR1 is SGHAT and CDR2 FQNNGV. V lost 2 bases and J 5 bases, leaving 12 bases between the germline ends. The CDR3 extends over 14 amino acids. CDR3 protein: CASSLNRVRETQYF. CDR3 nucleotides: TGTGCCAGCAGCTTAAACAGGGTACGGGAGACCCAGTACTTC. The complete variable domain, with remaining parts taken from reference TRBV11-2 and TRBJ2-5, reads EAGVAQSPRYKIIEKRQSVAFWCNPISGHATLYWYQQILGQGPKLLIQFQNNGVVDDSQLPKDRFSAERLKGVDSTLKIQPAKLEDSAVYLCASSLNRVRETQYFGPGTRLLVL.

This chain links TRBV6-5 with TRBJ1-1; no firm D call. The CDR3 consists of 13 residues. V lost 0 bases to trimming and J lost 12 bases, with 14 bases between them. Germline V gene sequence: CDR1 MNHEY, CDR2 SVGAGI. CDR3 bases: TGTGCCAGCAGTTACTCCACTCATACCCCCCCTTTCTTT. As protein: CASSYSTHTPPFF.

Points on this clone: Other DNA sequences in the sample encode the same CDR3. V usage is TRBV5-1 and J usage is TRBJ1-6, with D possibly TRBD1 on 6 matching bases. The CDR3 is 14 residues long. Per germline, CDR1 SGHRS and CDR2 YFSETQ. The germline V and J ends were trimmed by 2 bases and 7 bases, with 10 bases remaining between them. CDR3 DNA sequence: TGCGCCAGCAGCTTCGAGAGGGGGAATTCACCCCTCCACTTT. It specifies CASSFERGNSPLHF.

The chain employs TRBV4-1 and TRBJ1-5; the D is unclear. CDR3 size: 18 residues. The germline V and J ends were trimmed by 3 bases and 0 bases, with 18 bases remaining between them. The germline V gene has CDR1 MGHRA and CDR2 YSYEKL. CDR3 in amino acids: CASSHNQKTLFSNQPQHF. The CDR3 DNA sequence: TGCGCCAGCAGCCACAACCAAAAGACTCTTTTTAGCAATCAGCCCCAGCATTTT.

This clone came up a few times. The gene calls are TRBV21-1 and TRBJ1-4. TRBV21-1 is reported as a pseudogene. The length of the CDR3 is 16 residues. The CDR3, as DNA: TGTGCCAGCAGCAAAGGGAAGTACAAGGGAGTCGAAAAACTGTTTTTT. Translated: CASSKGKYKGVEKLFF.

The V and J genes are TRBV19 and TRBJ2-7, with 7 positions matching TRBD1. J was trimmed by 0 bases and V by 6 bases; bases with no gene match: 11. This CDR3 is built from 16 residues. Germline CDR1 is LNHDA and CDR2 is SQIVND (reference sequence). CDR3 loop: CASRSLRQGSSYEQYF. CDR3 DNA: TGTGCCAGTAGGAGCCTCCGACAGGGAAGCTCCTACGAGCAGTACTTC.

The chain joins TRBV7-2 to TRBJ1-5, with D tentatively TRBD1 (5 bases). CDR3 size: 13 residues. The germline gives CDR1 SGHTA, CDR2 FQGNSA. V dropped 3 bases and J dropped 3 bases, with 6 bases sitting between them. In DNA form, the CDR3 reads TGTGCCAGCAGCTTTGGGGCCAATCAGCCCCAGCATTTT. Its protein is CASSFGANQPQHF. The whole variable domain, filled in from reference TRBV7-2 and TRBJ1-5, reads GAGVSQSPSNKVTEKGKDVELRCDPISGHTALYWYRQSLGQGLEFLIYFQGNSAPDKSGLPSDRFSAERTGGSVSTLTIQRTQQEDSAVYLCASSFGANQPQHFGDGTRLSIL.

The V call is TRBV7-9, the J call TRBJ2-7, with 7 bases lining up with TRBD1. Germline values: CDR1 SEHNR, CDR2 FQNEAQ (reference sequence). The CDR3 loop spans 15 amino acids. V was clipped by 0 bases and J by 3 bases; unmatched bases: 5. The CDR3, as DNA: TGTGCCAGCAGCTTAGCCGGGACAGAGAACTACGAGCAGTACTTC. Translation gives CASSLAGTENYEQYF. Complete variable domain (other parts from reference TRBV7-9 and TRBJ2-7): DTGVSQNPRHKITKRGQNVTFRCDPISEHNRLYWYRQTLGQGPEFLTYFQNEAQLEKSRLLSDRFSAERPKGSFSTLEIQRTEQGDSAMYLCASSLAGTENYEQYFGPGTRLTVT.

The rearrangement joins TRBV13 to TRBJ1-2, with TRBD1 matching over 10 bases. CDR1 PRHDT and CDR2 FYEKMQ come from the germline V gene (reference sequence). After removal of 2 bases from V and 3 bases from J, the junction contained 6 bases not matched to a gene. The CDR3 has 16 amino acids. The CDR3 DNA reads as TGTGCCAGCAGCTTAACCGGGACAGGGGACGACTATGGCTACACCTTC. Translating it yields CASSLTGTGDDYGYTF.

This chain uses TRBV11-2 with TRBJ2-7; no clear D gene. Trimming removed 5 bases from V and 0 bases from J, with 8 bases in between. The CDR3 covers 13 residues. The germline V gene encodes CDR1 SGHAT and CDR2 FQNNGV. CDR3 sequence (DNA): TGTGCCAGCAGCCGAGCTAGCTCCTACGAGCAGTACGTC. Residues: CASSRASSYEQYV.

The chain is built from TRBV6-5 and TRBJ1-4; 7 positions agree with TRBD1. J gave up 3 bases and V 5 bases, and 0 bases lay outside the gene matches. From germline, CDR1 is MNHEY and CDR2 SVGAGI. The CDR3 has 13 residues. The CDR3 region has the DNA TGTGCCAGCAGTGACAGGGCTAATGAAAAACTGTTTTTT. Translation gives CASSDRANEKLFF.

In its sample, this clone was seen a few times. The chain is built from TRBV6-5 and TRBJ2-3; 8 bases are shared with TRBD1. The CDR3 has 14 amino acids. V gave up 6 bases and J gave up 0 bases; unmatched junction bases: 2. Per the germline V gene, CDR1 is MNHEY and CDR2 is SVGAGI. CDR3 sequence: CASRRQGSTDTQYF. CDR3 coding DNA: TGTGCCAGCAGACGACAGGGGAGCACAGATACGCAGTATTTT.

This chain links TRBV5-1 with TRBJ1-2; D unclear. The CDR3 contains 17 residues. V lost 4 bases, J lost 0 bases, and 19 bases lay in between. Germline V CDR1 and CDR2: SGHRS, YFSETQ. The CDR3 sequence: CASSLEGRTPSNYGYTF. The CDR3 nucleotides are TGCGCCAGCAGCCTCGAGGGCAGGACGCCTTCTAACTATGGCTACACCTTC.

Only one count was recorded for this clone. The rearrangement uses TRBV5-1 and TRBJ2-3; 7 bases are a match to TRBD1. Germline trimming cut 4 bases from V and 0 bases from J; bases unmatched to any gene: 5. The CDR3 totals 15 residues. Germline V gene sequence: CDR1 SGHRS, CDR2 YFSETQ. Here the CDR3 reads CASSQMTGSTDTQYF. In DNA form, the CDR3 reads TGCGCCAGCAGCCAAATGACAGGGAGCACAGATACGCAGTATTTT. Full variable domain (missing parts from reference TRBV5-1 and TRBJ2-3): KAGVTQTPRYLIKTRGQQVTLSCSPISGHRSVSWYQQTPGQGLQFLFEYFSETQRNKGNFPGRFSGRQFSNSRSEMNVSTLELGDSALYLCASSQMTGSTDTQYFGPGTRLTVL.

This chain joins TRBV9 and TRBJ1-3, with 8 bases lining up with TRBD1. The germline V gene encodes CDR1 SGDLS and CDR2 YYNGEE. CDR3 length: 14 amino acids. Trimming removed 4 bases from V and 4 bases from J; junction bases left unmatched: 4. CDR3 in DNA: TGTGCCAGCAGCCTCCGACAGGGGGGAAACACCATATATTTT. Amino acid sequence: CASSLRQGGNTIYF.

V usage is TRBV29-1 and J usage is TRBJ2-3, with 10 bases fitting TRBD1. In germline, CDR1 is SQVTM, CDR2 ANQGSEA. CDR3 length: 15 amino acids. After removal of 4 bases from V and 5 bases from J, the junction contained 9 bases not matched to a gene. The CDR3 region is CSVGGQGTLGDTQYF. DNA for the CDR3: TGCAGCGTTGGGGGACAGGGGACGTTAGGAGATACGCAGTATTTT.

This clone showed up just a few times. The V gene is TRBV5-4, the J gene TRBJ1-1; 9 nucleotides match TRBD1. The germline gives CDR1 SGHNT, CDR2 YYREEE (reference sequence). The CDR3 runs to 14 residues. With V trimmed by 4 bases and J by 2 bases, 3 bases remained unmatched. The CDR3 DNA follows: TGTGCCAGCAGCCGGGGACAGGGTAACACTGAAGCTTTCTTT. Protein sequence: CASSRGQGNTEAFF.

This clone was counted between two and nine times. V is TRBV7-2 and J is TRBJ1-1; 9 bases line up with TRBD1. CDR3 size: 14 residues. Germline trimming cut 4 bases from V and 7 bases from J; bases unmatched to any gene: 7. Germline values: CDR1 SGHTA, CDR2 FQGNSA. The chain's CDR3 is CASSSGSTGGEAFF. The CDR3 region has the DNA TGTGCCAGCAGCTCGGGCTCGACAGGGGGTGAAGCTTTCTTT.

The chain couples TRBV6-5 to TRBJ1-3; D remains ambiguous. Germline assignment: CDR1 MNHEY and CDR2 SVGAGI. The germline V and J ends were trimmed by 3 bases and 8 bases, with 5 bases remaining between them. This CDR3 is 11 amino acids long. The DNA for the CDR3 is TGTGCCAGCAGTTATCTCGACACCATATATTTT. Encoded protein: CASSYLDTIYF.

The chain uses TRBV4-2 and TRBJ1-2; TRBD1 is a possible D gene (6 bases). V was cut by 0 bases and J by 8 bases, with 16 bases left in between. The CDR3 has 15 residues. CDR1 is LGHNA, CDR2 YNFKEQ, per germline. CDR3 in amino acids: CASSQDRQAGRGYTF. Written as DNA, the CDR3 is TGTGCCAGCAGCCAAGATAGACAGGCCGGCCGAGGCTACACCTTC.

J is TRBJ2-7 and V is TRBV10-3; 7 bases agree with TRBD1. The V and J ends lost 0 bases and 6 bases, in that order; junction bases with no gene match: 8. Germline-derived CDR1 and CDR2 are ENHRY and SYGVKD. This CDR3 spans 15 amino acids. CDR3 DNA: TGTGCCATCAGTGAGTCGAAAACCAGGGGGAGCGAGCAGTACGTC. Its protein is CAISESKTRGSEQYV.

The V call is TRBV4-1, the J call TRBJ2-5; D gene ambiguous. The CDR3 runs 14 residues. The V gene lost 0 bases and the J gene lost 5 bases, with 10 bases spanning the gap. Germline V gives CDR1 MGHRA, CDR2 YSYEKL. CDR3 in DNA: TGCGCCAGCAGCCAAGAGCTCTTTCGGGAGACCCAGTACTTC. It yields the protein CASSQELFRETQYF.

The chain employs TRBV11-2 and TRBJ2-7; 11 bases map to TRBD1. Germline V gives CDR1 SGHAT, CDR2 FQNNGV. The CDR3 runs 15 residues. V lost 4 bases, J lost 2 bases, and 4 bases stayed unmatched. CDR3 region: CASSSRDRGTYEQYF. In nucleotides, the CDR3 is TGTGCCAGCAGCTCGAGGGACAGGGGGACCTACGAGCAGTACTTC.

On this clone itself: Germline is not matched at one junction end, which may reflect a read error. The chain uses TRBV7-9 and TRBJ2-1; 9 bases match TRBD2. This CDR3 has 15 residues. Per germline, CDR1 SEHNR and CDR2 FQNEAQ (reference sequence). CDR3 sequence: CSSSLELAGDNEQFF. The CDR3 DNA reads as TGTTCCAGCAGCTTAGAATTAGCGGGGGACAATGAGCAGTTCTTC.

V and J are TRBV27 and TRBJ1-1; a weak D match, TRBD1 (5 bases). Germline CDR1 is MNHEY and CDR2 is SMNVEV (reference sequence). The CDR3 is 14 residues long. The V and J ends lost 2 bases and 3 bases respectively, with 10 bases between them. CDR3 sequence reads: CASSLQGRYTEAFF. CDR3 in DNA: TGTGCCAGCAGTTTACAGGGTAGGTACACTGAAGCTTTCTTT.

The genes are TRBV20-1 and TRBJ1-1, with a weak D call TRBD1 (6 bases). With 0 bases removed from V and 11 bases from J, the gap between germline ends came to 10 bases. The germline gives CDR1 DFQATT, CDR2 SNEGSKA (reference sequence). This CDR3 contains 11 residues. Here the CDR3 reads CSAREGQMAFF. Here the CDR3 DNA reads TGCAGTGCTAGAGAAGGACAGATGGCTTTCTTT.

This chain joins TRBV5-4 and TRBJ1-2, with D unclear. The CDR3 is made up of 13 amino acids. Per germline, CDR1 SGHNT and CDR2 YYREEE (reference sequence). Between the trimmed V and J ends, which lost 4 bases and 3 bases, there was a span of 10 bases. CDR3 protein: CASSLRNDYGYTF. The DNA for the CDR3 is TGTGCCAGCAGCCTCAGAAACGACTATGGCTACACCTTC.

The chain has TRBV5-4 and TRBJ2-2; 10 nucleotides match TRBD2. CDR3 length equals 16 residues. Germline loops: CDR1 SGHNT, CDR2 YYREEE (reference sequence). Germline trimming cut 4 bases from V and 1 base from J; bases unmatched to any gene: 4. Here the CDR3 DNA reads TGTGCCAGCAGCACCCTAGCGGGGGTGAACACCGGGGAGCTGTTTTTT. This gives the protein CASSTLAGVNTGELFF.